The source of this T cell receptor (beta chain) is a study of CD8 T cells in ankylosing spondylitis. From the 5' RACE reads, TCRdb called clonotypes with MiXCR, one entry per CDR3 protein. This table holds 200,000 to 300,000 distinct CDR3 sequences, approximately 8.4% found once. This CDR3 contains 12 residues. Germline V gives CDR1 MNHEY, CDR2 SVGAGI. V shed 6 bases and J shed 3 bases, with 8 bases lying between them. This clonotype was counted many times. The chain combines TRBV6-5 with TRBJ1-2; D call uncertain. The specimen was blood, either unsorted or a sorted T cell fraction (not recorded which). The sequence was collected from a female donor with ankylosing spondylitis or in good health (not recorded which). The CDR3 sequence: CASRKGDYGYTF. DNA for the CDR3: TGTGCCAGCAGAAAGGGAGACTATGGCTACACCTTC.